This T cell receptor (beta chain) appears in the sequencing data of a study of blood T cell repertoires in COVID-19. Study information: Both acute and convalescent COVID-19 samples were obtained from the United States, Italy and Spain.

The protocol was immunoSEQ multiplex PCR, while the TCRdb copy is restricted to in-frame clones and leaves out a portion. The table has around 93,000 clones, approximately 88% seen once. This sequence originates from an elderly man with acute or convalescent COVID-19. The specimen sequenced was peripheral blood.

The DNA for the CDR3 is TGTGCCAGCTCACCACCTCGGAGCTACGAGCAGTACTTC. Translated: CASSPPRSYEQYF. The V gene is TRBV18, the J gene TRBJ2-7; D ambiguous. The CDR3 has 13 residues. The V end was cut by 0 bases, the J end by 3 bases, with 6 bases between. CDR1 is KGHSH and CDR2 is LQKENI in the germline V gene. Together with reference TRBV18 and TRBJ2-7, the CDR3 gives the full variable domain: NAGVMQNPRHLVRRRGQEARLRCSPMKGHSHVYWYRQLPEEGLKFMVYLQKENIIDESGMPKERFSAEFPKEGPSILRIQQVVRGDSAAYFCASSPPRSYEQYFGPGTRLTVT.